A selection of T cell receptor beta chains follows, all from one sample in a study of CD8 T cells in ankylosing spondylitis. TCRdb recomputed calls from the 5' RACE reads with MiXCR, one row per CDR3 protein. The data show 200,000 to 250,000 distinct CDR3 sequences, with about 11% seen just once and less than 8% held by the top ten. The sequencing input was blood, either unsorted or a sorted T cell fraction (not recorded which). These receptors were collected from a male donor with ankylosing spondylitis or in good health (not recorded which). The CDR3 runs from the conserved cysteine through the conserved F or W. The order of the fields is J gene, D gene, clone size, V gene, CDR3 protein, CDR3 DNA. A D gene is named only where the DNA matches it firmly. Some rows mark clone size as missing; the rest say once, few, many or name a class of expanded clone.

TRBJ2-1 TRBD2 many TRBV20-1 CSARGLAGAANEQFF TGCAGTGCTAGGGGTCTAGCGGGAGCGGCCAATGAGCAGTTCTTC
TRBJ1-5 NA many TRBV7-9 CASSSLNQPQHF TGTGCCAGCAGCTCGCTAAATCAGCCCCAGCATTTT
TRBJ1-5 NA NA TRBV7-9 CASSSSGLGGQPQHF TGTGCCAGCAGCTCCTCGGGGTTAGGGGGTCAGCCCCAGCATTTT
TRBJ2-7 NA many TRBV9 CASSAGHRGYEQYF TGTGCCAGCAGCGCCGGGCACCGGGGGTACGAGCAGTACTTC
TRBJ1-1 TRBD1 few TRBV12-3/TRBV12-4 CASRYGTGTLNTEAFF TGTGCCAGCAGATACGGGACAGGGACCTTGAACACTGAAGCTTTCTTT
TRBJ2-7 TRBD1 many TRBV20-1 CSADGQVQSYEQYF TGCAGTGCAGACGGACAGGTTCAAAGCTACGAGCAGTACTTC
TRBJ1-4 NA many TRBV21-1 CASPGLGQGNEKLFF TGTGCCAGCCCGGGTTTGGGACAGGGGAATGAAAAACTGTTTTTT
TRBJ2-1 NA many TRBV27 CASSPRAPYNEQFF TGTGCCAGCAGCCCCCGCGCCCCCTACAATGAGCAGTTCTTC
TRBJ1-5 TRBD1 many TRBV15 CATSTQGDNQPQHF TGTGCCACCAGCACACAGGGGGACAATCAGCCCCAGCATTTT
TRBJ2-7 NA many TRBV29-1 CSVELSGPYEQYF TGCAGCGTTGAATTGTCTGGGCCCTACGAGCAGTACTTC
TRBJ2-5 NA many TRBV3-1 CASKWSVTTETQYF TGTGCCAGCAAGTGGTCGGTTACCACAGAGACCCAGTACTTC
TRBJ2-1 NA few TRBV11-2 CASSLARFPLSYNEQFF TGTGCCAGCAGCTTAGCCCGATTCCCTCTCTCCTACAATGAGCAGTTCTTC
TRBJ2-7 NA many TRBV7-6 CASSETLTPYEQYF TGTGCCAGCAGCGAAACACTTACCCCCTACGAGCAGTACTTC
TRBJ2-1 NA many TRBV5-1 CASRPSLSLSSYNEQFF TGCGCCAGCAGACCATCACTTTCGCTAAGCTCCTACAATGAGCAGTTCTTC
TRBJ2-3 TRBD2 few TRBV20-1 CSATSFSSGRSTDTQYF TGCAGTGCTACATCTTTCTCTAGCGGCCGAAGCACAGATACGCAGTATTTT
TRBJ2-3 NA NA TRBV5-1 CASSLGGIFDTQYF TGCGCCAGCAGCTTGGGTGGCATTTTCGATACGCAGTATTTT
TRBJ1-1 TRBD1 few TRBV5-5 CASSYGTGGEAFF TGTGCCAGCAGCTACGGGACAGGCGGCGAAGCTTTCTTT
TRBJ1-5 NA few TRBV28 CASEGSNQPQHF TGTGCCAGCGAGGGTAGCAATCAGCCCCAGCATTTT
TRBJ1-6 NA many TRBV20-1 CSAREGQGNSPLHF TGCAGTGCTAGAGAAGGCCAGGGTAATTCACCCCTCCACTTT
TRBJ2-1 NA few TRBV6-4 CASSDLGGGAGEQFF TGTGCCAGCAGTGATCTGGGTGGGGGGGCAGGTGAGCAGTTCTTC
TRBJ2-4 NA NA TRBV7-9 CATRVGDKGIQYF TGTGCCACCAGGGTAGGGGACAAAGGCATTCAGTACTTC
TRBJ2-2 NA many TRBV9 CASSAQGWNTGELFF TGTGCCAGCAGCGCCCAGGGGTGGAACACCGGGGAGCTGTTTTTT
TRBJ2-6 TRBD2 few TRBV9 CASSVRASGIESGANVLTF TGTGCCAGCAGCGTAAGAGCTAGCGGGATCGAATCTGGGGCCAACGTCCTGACTTTC
TRBJ2-7 NA many TRBV5-1 CASGTGYEQYF TGCGCCAGCGGGACCGGCTACGAGCAGTACTTC
TRBJ1-2 NA NA TRBV24-1 CATSDRGGYGYTF TGTGCCACCAGTGATCGGGGCGGATATGGCTACACCTTC
TRBJ2-2 TRBD1 many TRBV3-1 CASSQGTGGPGELFF TGTGCCAGCAGCCAAGGGACAGGGGGCCCCGGGGAGCTGTTTTTT
TRBJ2-5 TRBD1 few TRBV7-3 CASSLTGQSQETQYF TGTGCCAGCAGCTTAACGGGACAGAGTCAAGAGACCCAGTACTTC
TRBJ1-1 NA many TRBV20-1 CSARDPIREAFF TGCAGTGCTAGAGATCCTATCCGAGAAGCTTTCTTT
TRBJ2-5 TRBD2 many TRBV5-1 CASSRRLAGGLETQYF TGCGCCAGCAGCCGAAGACTAGCGGGGGGGCTAGAGACCCAGTACTTC
TRBJ2-1 TRBD2 few TRBV7-7 CASSLDRTSQWQFF TGTGCCAGCAGCTTAGATCGGACTAGTCAGTGGCAGTTCTTC
TRBJ2-2 NA many TRBV7-9 CASRTEFNTGELFF TGTGCCAGCAGGACGGAATTTAACACCGGGGAGCTGTTTTTT
TRBJ2-2 TRBD1 many TRBV28 CASRTPGQVTGELFF TGTGCCAGCAGGACACCGGGACAGGTGACCGGGGAGCTGTTTTTT
TRBJ2-7 TRBD1 NA TRBV7-9 CASSSPGQADEQYF TGTGCCAGCAGCTCCCCGGGACAGGCGGACGAGCAGTACTTC
TRBJ2-1 TRBD2 NA TRBV11-2 CASSGTLAGTSYNEQFF TGTGCCAGCAGCGGTACCCTAGCGGGGACATCCTACAATGAGCAGTTCTTC
TRBJ2-3 NA NA TRBV2 CTFCCMALGRMGDTQYF TGTACCTTCTGCTGTATGGCTCTTGGGAGAATGGGAGATACGCAGTATTTT
TRBJ2-5 NA NA TRBV7-6 CASSTRRQETQYF TGTGCCAGCTCCACGAGGCGTCAAGAGACCCAGTACTTC
TRBJ2-2 NA many TRBV7-2 CASSLVLNTGELFF TGTGCCAGCAGCTTAGTTCTGAACACCGGGGAGCTGTTTTTT
TRBJ1-1 TRBD1 NA TRBV7-9 CASSLRQGLTEAFF TGTGCCAGCAGCTTGAGACAGGGACTCACTGAAGCTTTCTTT
TRBJ2-1 TRBD2 few TRBV7-3 CASSSRLAGSSYNEQFF TGTGCCAGCAGCTCCAGACTAGCGGGAAGCTCCTACAATGAGCAGTTCTTC
TRBJ2-1 NA many TRBV6-1 CASSEVNEQFF TGTGCCAGCAGTGAAGTCAATGAGCAGTTCTTC
TRBJ1-1 NA few TRBV7-2 CASSSVQGLKAFF TGTGCCAGCAGCTCGGTACAAGGGTTGAAAGCTTTCTTT
TRBJ2-7 NA many TRBV3-1 CATYYLGEQYF TGTGCCACCTACTACCTGGGGGAGCAGTACTTC